The T cell receptor beta chain under discussion was sequenced for a study of T cell responses to AZD1222 COVID-19 vaccine. Produced via immunoSEQ multiplex PCR; TCRdb's table is partial and in-frame only. Of some 190,000 clones listed, roughly 94% were seen once; the top ten hold around 1.8%. General study results and limits: Baseline serology detected seropositivity in only six AZD1222 recipients. The donor group comprised mostly white British people and more females; the analysis possibly underestimated clonal diversity. Two AZD1222 doses significantly raised spike-specific TCR breadth and depth over controls. Repertoires in all cases were sampled only once the peak T cell response had passed.

V lost 1 base and J 5 bases, leaving 12 bases between the germline ends. CDR1 is MNHEY and CDR2 is SVGEGT in the germline V gene. The CDR3 has 14 residues. Turning to this clone: Its cognate antigen is unknown.

The chain has TRBV6-2 or TRBV6-3 and TRBJ2-7; D not certain. This TCR derives from an adult who received the MenACWY meningococcal vaccine as a control. Sequencing was performed on peripheral blood, taken 28 days after the second dose of the MenACWY control vaccine. In DNA, the CDR3 is TGTGCCAGCAGTTACTGGGTAGTCGGAAACGAGCAGTACTTC. It is translated as CASSYWVVGNEQYF.